Detailed here is one T cell receptor (beta chain). This clonotype was counted ten times or more. What antigen it recognizes has not been identified. The record has no base qualities; no much larger clone is one base away. Libraries were constructed by PCR. Sequencing was carried out with an Illumina HiSeq 2500. Molecular barcoding was employed in the preparation of TCR libraries, with unique molecular identifiers being used to normalize TCRbeta repertoire quantification. TCRdb itself trimmed the public reads at Q25 with fastp, ran MiXCR and retained productive beta chains. Entries that share a CDR3 protein sequence are merged under the most common genes and DNA. Here the sample has around 500,000 distinct CDR3 sequences; 20% to 25% occur a single time. The ten largest clones take up 12% to 15% of the sample. The sample comes from a study of T-cell reconstitution after alpha-beta-depleted transplantation in children (dated by TCRdb to 2016 to 2018). For context, the study as a whole: The study quantitatively tracked T-cell immune reconstitution after TCRalphabeta/CD19-depleted allogeneic hematopoietic cell transplantation in children using TCR repertoire profiling. General study outcomes and caveats: In some patients, high TCRbeta diversity at day 60 was attributed to recipient T cells and intrathymic progenitors that had survived conditioning. Over the following months the frequencies of hyperexpanded clones went down, and after one year T-cell counts and TCRbeta diversity were mostly credited to newly produced T cells. Apparently early alphabetaT-cell count recovery about two months after transplant reportedly relied on only several hundred rapidly expanded clones derived from non-depleted graft cells.

The treatment or condition label corresponds to: allogeneic hematopoietic cell transplantation with graft depleted of TCRalphabeta T cells and CD19 B cells. Transplant recipients were children who received TCRalphabeta/CD19-depleted allogeneic hematopoietic cell grafts. From V the trimming removes 8 bases and from J it removes 3 bases, while the gene matches leave 8 bases of the junction unaccounted for. From cysteine to phenylalanine, the CDR3 is 15 amino acids long. CDR3 DNA is the only sequence kept; it has 45 bases, read in frame from the first base. The sequence is built from TRBV12-3 or TRBV12-4 and TRBJ2-1; 9 bases in between match TRBD1. This TCR was sampled from a boy under two years old who had a stem cell transplant for acute myeloid leukemia, so the T cells may come from the graft donor. Material: PBMCs, mostly from graft donor cells, obtained 360 days after TCRalphabeta/CD19-depleted stem cell transplant. The DNA is TGTGCCAGCGGGGGACAGGGTACGAACTACAATGAGCAGTTCTTC. Translated, it reads CASGGQGTNYNEQFF.